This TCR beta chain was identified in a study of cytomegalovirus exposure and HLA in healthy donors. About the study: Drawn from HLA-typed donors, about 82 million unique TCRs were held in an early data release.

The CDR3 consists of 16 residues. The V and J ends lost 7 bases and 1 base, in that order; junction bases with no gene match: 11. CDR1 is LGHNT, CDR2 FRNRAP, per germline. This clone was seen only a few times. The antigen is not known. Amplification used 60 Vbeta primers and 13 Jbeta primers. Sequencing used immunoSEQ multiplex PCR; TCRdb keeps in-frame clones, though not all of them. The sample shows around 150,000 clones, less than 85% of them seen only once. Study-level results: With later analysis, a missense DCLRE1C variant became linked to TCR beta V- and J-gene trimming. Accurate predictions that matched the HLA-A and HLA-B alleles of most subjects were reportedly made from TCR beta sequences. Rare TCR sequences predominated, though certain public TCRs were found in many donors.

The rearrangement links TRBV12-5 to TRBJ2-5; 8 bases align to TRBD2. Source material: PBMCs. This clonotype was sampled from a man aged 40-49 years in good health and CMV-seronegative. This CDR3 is CASVKTQAGAQETQYF. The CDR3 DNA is TGTGCTAGTGTCAAAACACAAGCGGGGGCCCAAGAGACCCAGTACTTC. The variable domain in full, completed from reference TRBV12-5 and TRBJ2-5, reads DARVTQTPRHKVTEMGQEVTMRCQPILGHNTVFWYRQTMMQGLELLAYFRNRAPLDDSGMPKDRFSAEMPDATLATLKIQPSEPRDSAVYFCASVKTQAGAQETQYFGPGTRLLVL.